These T cell receptor beta chains were read from a single sample in a study of T cells in narcolepsy. Assay used: immunoSEQ multiplex PCR; TCRdb lists only in-frame clones, some missing. The table shows some 37,000 clones, with approximately 86% occurring only once. Material for sequencing was CD45RA- memory CD4+ T cells from PBMCs. The receptors stem from a human donor with narcolepsy. Both conserved end residues are part of each CDR3. A D gene is named only where the DNA matches it firmly. The size of a clone is reported for some rows only, either as once, few or many, or as a class for expanded clones.

j_gene: TRBJ1-2; abundance: NA; v_gene: TRBV27; d_gene: TRBD1; CDR3nt: TGTGCCAGCAGTTTATCTTCGGGACAGGGTTATGGCTACACCTTC; CDR3aa: CASSLSSGQGYGYTF
j_gene: TRBJ2-3; abundance: NA; v_gene: TRBV7-9; d_gene: TRBD2; CDR3nt: TGTGCCAGCAGCACTAGCGGGGGGGGCACAGATACGCAGTATTTT; CDR3aa: CASSTSGGGTDTQYF
j_gene: TRBJ2-3; abundance: NA; v_gene: TRBV2; d_gene: NA; CDR3nt: TGTGCCAGCAGCGGAGCGGGCGGAGGCACAGATACGCAGTATTTT; CDR3aa: CASSGAGGGTDTQYF
j_gene: TRBJ2-3; abundance: NA; v_gene: TRBV7-2; d_gene: TRBD2; CDR3nt: TGTGCCAGCAGCAGGACTAGCGGGGGCGGGGCACGTACGCAGTATTTT; CDR3aa: CASSRTSGGGARTQYF
j_gene: TRBJ2-7; abundance: NA; v_gene: TRBV7-2; d_gene: TRBD1; CDR3nt: TGTGCCAGCAGCTGGAGACAGGGTACCTACGAGCAGTACTTC; CDR3aa: CASSWRQGTYEQYF
j_gene: TRBJ2-2; abundance: NA; v_gene: TRBV7-2; d_gene: NA; CDR3nt: TGTGCCAGCAGCTTAGAGGTCGGGGAGCTGTTTTTT; CDR3aa: CASSLEVGELFF
j_gene: TRBJ1-4; abundance: NA; v_gene: TRBV7-9; d_gene: NA; CDR3nt: TGTGCCAGCAGCTTAGGGCGGTCTAATGAAAAACTGTTTTTT; CDR3aa: CASSLGRSNEKLFF
j_gene: TRBJ2-5; abundance: NA; v_gene: TRBV5-1; d_gene: TRBD2; CDR3nt: TGCGCCAGCAGCGTCACTAGCGGTTCGTCAACCCAGTACTTC; CDR3aa: CASSVTSGSSTQYF
j_gene: TRBJ2-2; abundance: NA; v_gene: TRBV30; d_gene: NA; CDR3nt: TGTGCCTGGAGACTACTCGGTACCGGGGAGCTGTTTTTT; CDR3aa: CAWRLLGTGELFF
j_gene: TRBJ2-1; abundance: NA; v_gene: TRBV5-1; d_gene: NA; CDR3nt: TGCGCCAGCAGCTTGTCCGGGAGCTCCTACAATGAGCAGTTCTTC; CDR3aa: CASSLSGSSYNEQFF
j_gene: TRBJ1-6; abundance: NA; v_gene: TRBV7-6; d_gene: NA; CDR3nt: TGTGCCAGCAGCGGCACAGGCAATTCACCCCTCCACTTT; CDR3aa: CASSGTGNSPLHF
j_gene: TRBJ1-3; abundance: few; v_gene: TRBV19; d_gene: NA; CDR3nt: TGTGCCAGTAATCCACGTCAGGGCCTCTCTGGAAACACCATATATTTT; CDR3aa: CASNPRQGLSGNTIYF
j_gene: TRBJ1-2; abundance: NA; v_gene: TRBV28; d_gene: NA; CDR3nt: TGTGCCAGCAGTTCCGGGGGGTATGGCTACACCTTC; CDR3aa: CASSSGGYGYTF
j_gene: TRBJ2-7; abundance: NA; v_gene: TRBV6-5; d_gene: NA; CDR3nt: TGTGCCAGCTCCCAGGGCGGGAAAACCTACGAGCAGTACTTC; CDR3aa: CASSQGGKTYEQYF
j_gene: TRBJ2-3; abundance: NA; v_gene: TRBV5-1; d_gene: TRBD2; CDR3nt: TGCGCCAGCAGCCTCGGGACTAGCGGGGGCCGGGATACGCAGTATTTT; CDR3aa: CASSLGTSGGRDTQYF
j_gene: TRBJ1-6; abundance: NA; v_gene: TRBV4-2; d_gene: NA; CDR3nt: TGTGCCAGCAGCCAATTTTTAGGTAGTCAGAAATCACCCCTCCACTTT; CDR3aa: CASSQFLGSQKSPLHF
j_gene: TRBJ1-5; abundance: NA; v_gene: TRBV5-5; d_gene: TRBD1; CDR3nt: TGTGCCAGCATGCCGAGGACAGGCCTCAATCAGCCCCAGCATTTT; CDR3aa: CASMPRTGLNQPQHF
j_gene: TRBJ2-6; abundance: NA; v_gene: TRBV10-1; d_gene: NA; CDR3nt: TGCGCCAGCAGTGAGTCGAGGGGGGGGCCCCGCTCTGGGGCCAACGTCCTGACTTTC; CDR3aa: CASSESRGGPRSGANVLTF
j_gene: TRBJ2-1; abundance: NA; v_gene: TRBV10-3; d_gene: TRBD2; CDR3nt: TGTGCCATCAGCCCGGGGGGCTCCTACAATGAGCAGTTCTTC; CDR3aa: CAISPGGSYNEQFF
j_gene: TRBJ1-6; abundance: NA; v_gene: TRBV6-1; d_gene: NA; CDR3nt: TGTGCCAGCCGAATCAGTGGACAGAATTCACCCCTCCACTTT; CDR3aa: CASRISGQNSPLHF
j_gene: TRBJ1-1; abundance: NA; v_gene: TRBV19; d_gene: NA; CDR3nt: TGTGCCAGTACCATAGAGGGCAGGGCTGGTGAAGCTTTCTTT; CDR3aa: CASTIEGRAGEAFF
j_gene: TRBJ2-5; abundance: NA; v_gene: TRBV15; d_gene: NA; CDR3nt: TGTGCCACCAGCAGAGATAGAGGGCAAGAGACCCAGTACTTC; CDR3aa: CATSRDRGQETQYF
j_gene: TRBJ2-1; abundance: NA; v_gene: TRBV7-2; d_gene: TRBD1; CDR3nt: TGTGCCAGCAGCCTTAGACAGGGAAGGATTGTACAAAATGAGCAGTTCTTC; CDR3aa: CASSLRQGRIVQNEQFF
j_gene: TRBJ1-5; abundance: NA; v_gene: TRBV7-2; d_gene: TRBD1; CDR3nt: TGTGCCAGCAGCTGGGGGACAGGGTCCAATCAGCCCCAGCATTTT; CDR3aa: CASSWGTGSNQPQHF
j_gene: TRBJ2-7; abundance: NA; v_gene: TRBV5-1; d_gene: NA; CDR3nt: TGCGCCAGCAGCCAGGACGGGACCTACGAGCAGTACTTC; CDR3aa: CASSQDGTYEQYF
j_gene: TRBJ2-5; abundance: NA; v_gene: TRBV18; d_gene: TRBD2; CDR3nt: TGTGCCAGCTCACCGAGTGGCGGGGGGGAGACCCAGTACTTC; CDR3aa: CASSPSGGGETQYF
j_gene: TRBJ2-7; abundance: NA; v_gene: TRBV5-6; d_gene: NA; CDR3nt: TGTGCCAGCAGCTTGGGCGCAGTTTACTCCTACGAGCAGTACTTC; CDR3aa: CASSLGAVYSYEQYF
j_gene: TRBJ1-1; abundance: NA; v_gene: TRBV6-4; d_gene: NA; CDR3nt: TGTGCCAGCAGTGACTCGAATCAGAAGGCTTTCTTT; CDR3aa: CASSDSNQKAFF
j_gene: TRBJ2-7; abundance: NA; v_gene: TRBV28; d_gene: TRBD1; CDR3nt: TGTGCCAGCGTTCCAACAGGGGGCGACGAGCAGTACTTC; CDR3aa: CASVPTGGDEQYF
j_gene: TRBJ1-1; abundance: once; v_gene: TRBV9; d_gene: TRBD1; CDR3nt: TGTGCCAGCAGATCCGGGACAGGGGCCCTCGGCACTGAAGCTTTCTTT; CDR3aa: CASRSGTGALGTEAFF
j_gene: TRBJ1-5; abundance: once; v_gene: TRBV28; d_gene: NA; CDR3nt: TGTGCCAGCAGTTTTCAGGACCAGCCCCAGCATTTT; CDR3aa: CASSFQDQPQHF
j_gene: TRBJ2-1; abundance: NA; v_gene: TRBV30; d_gene: TRBD2; CDR3nt: TGTGCCTGGAGTAAAACTCTAGCGGGGGGGCCGGGTGAGCAGTTCTTC; CDR3aa: CAWSKTLAGGPGEQFF
j_gene: TRBJ2-1; abundance: NA; v_gene: TRBV7-3; d_gene: NA; CDR3nt: TGTGCCAGCAGCGACGGACTGAACAATGAGCAGTTCTTC; CDR3aa: CASSDGLNNEQFF
j_gene: TRBJ1-6; abundance: NA; v_gene: TRBV5-6; d_gene: TRBD1; CDR3nt: TGTGCCAGCAGCCATGGGACAGTAAATAATTCACCCCTCCACTTT; CDR3aa: CASSHGTVNNSPLHF
j_gene: TRBJ1-2; abundance: NA; v_gene: TRBV7-2; d_gene: NA; CDR3nt: TGTGCCAGCAGCTCCCCATGGGCCCGGGAAAATGGCTACACCTTC; CDR3aa: CASSSPWARENGYTF
j_gene: TRBJ1-1; abundance: NA; v_gene: TRBV14; d_gene: NA; CDR3nt: TGTGCCAGCAGCCAAGAGTCAGTTTTGAGGGCTTTCTTT; CDR3aa: CASSQESVLRAFF
j_gene: TRBJ1-1; abundance: NA; v_gene: TRBV19; d_gene: NA; CDR3nt: TGTGCCAGTAGCCTATTTGTGGGCGGCACTGAAGCTTTCTTT; CDR3aa: CASSLFVGGTEAFF
j_gene: TRBJ2-7; abundance: NA; v_gene: TRBV11-3; d_gene: NA; CDR3nt: TGTGCCAGCAGCTTAGGTAGGCCTGGGACCCCGAACTACGAGCAGTACTTC; CDR3aa: CASSLGRPGTPNYEQYF
j_gene: TRBJ1-6; abundance: NA; v_gene: TRBV18; d_gene: TRBD1; CDR3nt: TGTGCCAGCTCACCAAAACAGGGGGTTGCCGGTTCACCCCTCCACTTT; CDR3aa: CASSPKQGVAGSPLHF
j_gene: TRBJ1-3; abundance: few; v_gene: TRBV28; d_gene: NA; CDR3nt: TGTGCCAGCAGTCCGCATTCTGGAAACACCATATATTTT; CDR3aa: CASSPHSGNTIYF
j_gene: TRBJ2-2; abundance: NA; v_gene: TRBV18; d_gene: NA; CDR3nt: TGTGCCAGCTCAGCGTATAACGGGGAGCTGTTTTTT; CDR3aa: CASSAYNGELFF
j_gene: TRBJ2-7; abundance: NA; v_gene: TRBV7-6; d_gene: NA; CDR3nt: TGTGCCAGCAGCTTAAACAGGGAGACCTACGAGCAGTACTTC; CDR3aa: CASSLNRETYEQYF
j_gene: TRBJ2-7; abundance: NA; v_gene: TRBV7-9; d_gene: TRBD1; CDR3nt: TGTGCCAGCAGGAGGGGACAGGGTTTAGCCGAGCAGTACTTC; CDR3aa: CASRRGQGLAEQYF
j_gene: TRBJ1-3; abundance: few; v_gene: TRBV7-2; d_gene: NA; CDR3nt: TGTGCCAGCAGGTTAGGGGTCTCTGGAAACACCATATATTTT; CDR3aa: CASRLGVSGNTIYF
j_gene: TRBJ2-3; abundance: NA; v_gene: TRBV10-1; d_gene: TRBD2; CDR3nt: TGCGCCAGCAGTCCTCTAGCGGGGGGCAGCACAGATACGCAGTATTTT; CDR3aa: CASSPLAGGSTDTQYF
j_gene: TRBJ2-7; abundance: NA; v_gene: TRBV29-1; d_gene: NA; CDR3nt: TGCAGCGTAAATCGAAACCAGGGGACCGAGCAGTACTTC; CDR3aa: CSVNRNQGTEQYF
j_gene: TRBJ2-1; abundance: NA; v_gene: TRBV5-4; d_gene: TRBD2; CDR3nt: TGTGCCAGCAGCTATATAGGCGGGAGTGATGAGCAGTTCTTC; CDR3aa: CASSYIGGSDEQFF
j_gene: TRBJ1-5; abundance: NA; v_gene: TRBV7-9; d_gene: NA; CDR3nt: TGTGCCAGCAGCTCGTCCCTCTGGGATCAGCCCCAGCATTTT; CDR3aa: CASSSSLWDQPQHF
j_gene: TRBJ2-1; abundance: NA; v_gene: TRBV19; d_gene: NA; CDR3nt: TGTGCCAGTAGTATATTGAGGGGCTCGCAGCAGTTCTTC; CDR3aa: CASSILRGSQQFF
j_gene: TRBJ1-2; abundance: few; v_gene: TRBV15; d_gene: NA; CDR3nt: TGTGCCACCAGCACCGGAAGAGGGGGAAACTATGGCTACACCTTC; CDR3aa: CATSTGRGGNYGYTF
j_gene: TRBJ2-3; abundance: once; v_gene: TRBV2; d_gene: NA; CDR3nt: TGTGCCAGCGGAGGGATTGCGGATACGCAGTATTTT; CDR3aa: CASGGIADTQYF
j_gene: TRBJ2-2; abundance: NA; v_gene: TRBV9; d_gene: TRBD2; CDR3nt: TGTGCCAGCAGCGTAGTGGCTAGCGGCCTAGGCGGGGAGCTGTTTTTT; CDR3aa: CASSVVASGLGGELFF
j_gene: TRBJ1-2; abundance: NA; v_gene: TRBV10-2; d_gene: NA; CDR3nt: TGCGCCAGCAGTGAGTACAGGGTCTATGGCTACACCTTC; CDR3aa: CASSEYRVYGYTF
j_gene: TRBJ2-1; abundance: NA; v_gene: TRBV4-2; d_gene: TRBD1; CDR3nt: TGTGCCAGCAGTATCGACAGGGGCAATGAGCAGTTCTTC; CDR3aa: CASSIDRGNEQFF
j_gene: TRBJ2-7; abundance: NA; v_gene: TRBV7-2; d_gene: TRBD1; CDR3nt: TGTGCCAGCAGCCCCCGGACAGGGGCGGGGGAGCAGTACTTC; CDR3aa: CASSPRTGAGEQYF
j_gene: TRBJ1-1; abundance: NA; v_gene: TRBV4-2; d_gene: NA; CDR3nt: TGTGCCAGCAGCCAAGGGGGGGGGCCTCCCGGGAACACTGAAGCTTTCTTT; CDR3aa: CASSQGGGPPGNTEAFF
j_gene: TRBJ1-4; abundance: NA; v_gene: TRBV28; d_gene: NA; CDR3nt: TGTGCCAGCCATACGGGGGGCGAAAAACTGTTTTTT; CDR3aa: CASHTGGEKLFF
j_gene: TRBJ1-4; abundance: NA; v_gene: TRBV11-3; d_gene: NA; CDR3nt: TGTGCCAGCAGCTTGGGGGGCGGAACACACGAAAAACTGTTTTTT; CDR3aa: CASSLGGGTHEKLFF
j_gene: TRBJ1-3; abundance: few; v_gene: TRBV5-6; d_gene: NA; CDR3nt: TGTGCCAGCAGCTCCGACAGTTCCTCTGGAAACACCATATATTTT; CDR3aa: CASSSDSSSGNTIYF
j_gene: TRBJ1-2; abundance: NA; v_gene: TRBV7-2; d_gene: TRBD1; CDR3nt: TGTGCCAGCAGCTTAATGTCCGGGACAGGGAACTATGGCTACACCTTC; CDR3aa: CASSLMSGTGNYGYTF